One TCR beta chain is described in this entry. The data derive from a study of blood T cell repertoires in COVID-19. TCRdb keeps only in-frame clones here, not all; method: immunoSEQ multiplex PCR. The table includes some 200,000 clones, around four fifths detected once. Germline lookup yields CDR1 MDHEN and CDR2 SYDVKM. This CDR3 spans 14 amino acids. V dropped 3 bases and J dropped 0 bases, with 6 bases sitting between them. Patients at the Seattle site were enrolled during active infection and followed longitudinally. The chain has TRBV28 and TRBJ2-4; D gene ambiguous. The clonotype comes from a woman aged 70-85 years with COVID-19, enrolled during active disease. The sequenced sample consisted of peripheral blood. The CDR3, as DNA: TGTGCCAGCAGTTTCCCGGGAGCCAAAAACATTCAGTACTTC. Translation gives CASSFPGAKNIQYF.